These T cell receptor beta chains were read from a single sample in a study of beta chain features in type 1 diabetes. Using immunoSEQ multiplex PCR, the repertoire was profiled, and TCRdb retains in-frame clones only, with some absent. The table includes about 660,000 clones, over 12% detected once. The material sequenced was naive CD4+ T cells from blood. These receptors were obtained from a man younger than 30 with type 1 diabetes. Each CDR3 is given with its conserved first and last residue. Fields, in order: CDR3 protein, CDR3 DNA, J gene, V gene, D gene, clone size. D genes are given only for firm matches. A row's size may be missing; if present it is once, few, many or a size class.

CDR3 protein: CALRVEIRPYEQYF; CDR3 DNA: TGTGCTCTCCGAGTTGAGATAAGGCCCTACGAGCAGTACTTC; J gene: TRBJ2-7; V gene: TRBV30; D gene: .; clone size: .
CDR3 protein: CATSRLHEGLAGPSKTQYF; CDR3 DNA: TGTGCCACCAGCAGATTGCACGAGGGACTAGCGGGGCCCTCTAAGACCCAGTACTTC; J gene: TRBJ2-5; V gene: TRBV15; D gene: TRBD2; clone size: .
CDR3 protein: CASSGSTSGSSRTQYF; CDR3 DNA: TGTGCCAGCAGCGGATCGACTAGCGGGAGTAGCAGGACGCAGTATTTT; J gene: TRBJ2-3; V gene: TRBV11-3; D gene: TRBD2; clone size: few
CDR3 protein: CSVVAGIGNTIYF; CDR3 DNA: TGCAGCGTTGTTGCCGGAATTGGGAACACCATATATTTT; J gene: TRBJ1-3; V gene: TRBV29-1; D gene: .; clone size: .
CDR3 protein: CGGSTDTQYF; CDR3 DNA: TGCGGTGGGAGCACAGATACGCAGTATTTT; J gene: TRBJ2-3; V gene: TRBV20-1; D gene: .; clone size: few
CDR3 protein: CASSTGQGSGNTEAFF; CDR3 DNA: TGCGCCAGCAGCACCGGACAGGGCTCAGGGAACACTGAAGCTTTCTTT; J gene: TRBJ1-1; V gene: TRBV5-1; D gene: TRBD1; clone size: .
CDR3 protein: CASSGGTGNTEAFF; CDR3 DNA: TGTGCCAGCAGTGGGGGGACAGGGAACACTGAAGCTTTCTTT; J gene: TRBJ1-1; V gene: TRBV2; D gene: TRBD1; clone size: .
CDR3 protein: CAWTGGHGTEAFF; CDR3 DNA: TGTGCCTGGACAGGGGGGCATGGGACTGAAGCTTTCTTT; J gene: TRBJ1-1; V gene: TRBV30; D gene: TRBD1; clone size: few
CDR3 protein: CASSYRGGNTEAFF; CDR3 DNA: TGCGCCAGCAGCTACCGGGGAGGGAACACTGAAGCTTTCTTT; J gene: TRBJ1-1; V gene: TRBV5-1; D gene: .; clone size: .
CDR3 protein: CSVYEAGRDEQYF; CDR3 DNA: TGCAGCGTATATGAGGCAGGGCGGGACGAGCAGTACTTC; J gene: TRBJ2-7; V gene: TRBV29-1; D gene: .; clone size: .
CDR3 protein: CASSLMRIVGEQYF; CDR3 DNA: TGTGCCAGCAGCTTAATGCGGATAGTCGGCGAGCAGTACTTC; J gene: TRBJ2-7; V gene: TRBV7-8; D gene: .; clone size: .
CDR3 protein: CASSEALQTVNTEAFF; CDR3 DNA: TGTGCCAGCAGTGAAGCGCTTCAGACAGTGAACACTGAAGCTTTCTTT; J gene: TRBJ1-1; V gene: TRBV2; D gene: .; clone size: .
CDR3 protein: CASRGHLSNQPQHF; CDR3 DNA: TGTGCCAGCAGAGGACACCTCAGCAATCAGCCCCAGCATTTT; J gene: TRBJ1-5; V gene: TRBV28; D gene: .; clone size: .